The entry below gives a single TCR beta chain sequence along with its context. Its matching antigen is unknown. This entry comes from a study of cytomegalovirus exposure and HLA in healthy donors. General study results and limits: Rare TCR sequences dominated, though some public TCRs recurred in many donors. Earlier findings revealed that most TCR beta V segments proved productive either about 87% or about 30% of the time.

Amplification used 60 Vbeta primers and 13 Jbeta primers. In the authors' workflow: In a later analysis, tens of millions of unique TCR beta chains included roughly 11 million shared by two or more donors. Some clones are missing from TCRdb's copy, which holds only in-frame ones; the method was immunoSEQ multiplex PCR. The V and J calls and clone size were taken over from that table, and D and trimming were inferred from the DNA. The sample includes approximately 150,000 clones, around 72% seen only once; the top ten take 2.1%. This clonotype was sampled from a man aged 40-49 years in good health and CMV-seronegative. The sample consisted of PBMCs.

In nucleotides, the CDR3 is TGTGCCAGTAGTGTACAGGGGGCTACGGATGGCTACACCTTC. This gives the protein CASSVQGATDGYTF. V and J are TRBV19 and TRBJ1-2; 9 bases match TRBD1. CDR1 and CDR2 from the germline V gene are LNHDA and SQIVND (reference sequence). The CDR3 covers 14 residues. V dropped 5 bases and J dropped 6; count of bases not matched to a gene: 7. Together with reference TRBV19 and TRBJ1-2, the CDR3 gives the full variable domain: DGGITQSPKYLFRKEGQNVTLSCEQNLNHDAMYWYRQDPGQGLRLIYYSQIVNDFQKGDIAEGYSVSREKKESFPLTVTSAQKNPTAFYLCASSVQGATDGYTFGSGTRLTVV.